The next 4 T cell receptor beta chains were all read from a single sample in a study of control samples from healthy donors and cancer patients. Using immunoSEQ multiplex PCR, the repertoire was profiled, and TCRdb retains in-frame clones only, with some absent. The sample shows roughly 190,000 clones, 90% to 95% of them seen only once. Sequencing was performed on blood. The receptors here all came from a woman younger than 45 in good health.

The chain couples TRBV28 to TRBJ2-7; 10 bases are a match to TRBD1. Losses at the gene ends were 6 bases for V and 5 bases for J; bases not matched to a gene: 7. The CDR3 spans 14 residues. Germline V CDR1 and CDR2: MDHEN, SYDVKM. CDR3 sequence (DNA): TGTGCCAGCAGATATACCGGGACAGGGGACGAGCAGTACTTC. Its protein is CASRYTGTGDEQYF.

This clone was found once. The rearrangement links TRBV3-1 (or the pseudogene TRBV3-2) to TRBJ1-2; the match to TRBD1 covers 8 bases. Germline V CDR1 and CDR2: LGHDT, YNNKEL (reference sequence). The CDR3 totals 14 residues. J was trimmed by 7 bases and V by 4 bases; bases with no gene match: 8. The CDR3 loop is CASSPDRGVSGYTF. The CDR3 DNA sequence: TGTGCCAGCAGCCCCGACAGGGGTGTTAGTGGCTACACCTTC.

This clone was recorded a few times. The chain combines TRBV3-1 (or the pseudogene TRBV3-2) with TRBJ2-2; D is unclear. Germline values: CDR1 LGHDT, CDR2 YNNKEL (reference sequence). This CDR3 comprises 13 residues. Trimming removed 1 base at V and 4 bases at J, with 4 bases between. The CDR3, as DNA: TGTGCCAGCAGCCAAGGGATCACCGGGGAGCTGTTTTTT. Protein product: CASSQGITGELFF.

V is TRBV19 and J is TRBJ1-2; weak D call: TRBD1 (5 bases). Germline loops: CDR1 LNHDA, CDR2 SQIVND (reference sequence). Trimming left V 7 bases short and J 4 bases short, with 10 bases between. CDR3 size: 12 residues. CDR3 coding DNA: TGTGCCAGTAAGAGGACATCCTATGGCTACACCTTC. It yields the protein CASKRTSYGYTF.